This T cell receptor beta chain was sequenced for a study of yellow fever vaccine responses in identical twins. Broader study findings: After vaccination, twins' T cell response reportedly seemed partly convergent, partly personalized.

Germline CDR1 KGHDR, CDR2 SFDVKD. CDR3 length: 15 residues. Trimming removed 5 bases from V and 7 bases from J, with 17 bases in between. As concerns this clonotype: The antigen is unknown.

TCRdb passed the RT-PCR reads through MiXCR, listing each CDR3 protein once. This sample has 30,000 to 40,000 distinct CDR3 sequences, with 50% to 65% found just once. V is TRBV24-1 and J is TRBJ2-1, with D perhaps matching TRBD1 or TRBD2 (6 bases each). This sequence was found in a woman between 18 and 29 years old who received the yellow fever vaccine. The source material was T cells from blood (PBMCs), unsorted or a sorted subset (not recorded which), sampled before or after yellow fever vaccination (not recorded which). This CDR3 is CATSVLSGGRNEQFF. Here the CDR3 DNA reads TGTGCCACCAGTGTCCTAAGTGGGGGGCGGAATGAGCAGTTCTTC.